This entry lists 12 T cell receptor beta chains sequenced from one sample in a study of cytomegalovirus exposure and HLA in healthy donors. It was with 60 Vbeta and 13 Jbeta primers that the PCR ran. Here immunoSEQ multiplex PCR was the method, and the copy in TCRdb shows in-frame clones only, minus some. Among about 270,000 clones listed, about 75% were seen once. Sequencing used PBMCs. These receptors were taken from a female donor in good health and CMV-seronegative.

The V call is TRBV2, the J call TRBJ1-4; 7 nucleotides align to TRBD1. Per the germline V gene, CDR1 is SNHLY and CDR2 is FYNNEI. CDR3 length: 16 amino acids. Trimming cost V 1 base and J 10 bases; bases outside gene matches: 12. The DNA for the CDR3 is TGTGCCAGCAGTGAAGGAGGGACAGTCTCGGGTTTAAAACTGTTTTTT. Translation gives CASSEGGTVSGLKLFF.

This sequence joins TRBV6-5 and TRBJ1-2, with 9 positions matching TRBD1. With 0 bases clipped from V and 4 bases from J, the junction kept 6 bases outside the gene matches. In germline, CDR1 is MNHEY, CDR2 SVGAGI. This CDR3 has 16 residues. CDR3 in DNA: TGTGCCAGCAGTTACTCGCGCGGGACAGGGACCTATGGCTACACCTTC. It codes for CASSYSRGTGTYGYTF.

There are a few counts of this clone. The chain joins TRBV15 to TRBJ2-5; weak D call: TRBD2 (5 bases). The CDR3 has 17 residues. Between the trimmed V and J ends, which lost 0 bases and 5 bases, there was a span of 19 bases. The germline CDR1 and CDR2 sequences are LNHNV and YYDKDF (reference sequence). In nucleotides, the CDR3 is TGTGCCACCAGCAGAGATGCCTACAGCGGCGTATCGGAGACCCAGTACTTC. This sequence encodes CATSRDAYSGVSETQYF. The complete variable domain, with remaining parts taken from reference TRBV15 and TRBJ2-5, reads DAMVIQNPRYQVTQFGKPVTLSCSQTLNHNVMYWYQQKSSQAPKLLFHYYDKDFNNEADTPDNFQSRRPNTSFCFLDIRSPGLGDTAMYLCATSRDAYSGVSETQYFGPGTRLLVL.

V gene TRBV5-4 combines with J gene TRBJ2-5; possibly TRBD1 for D (6 bases). The end of the DNA aligns better with TRBJ2-7, so the J call may be wrong. Germline V lookup: CDR1 SGHNT, CDR2 YYREEE (reference sequence). CDR3 length: 15 residues. In DNA, the CDR3 is TGTGCCAGCAGCTTGAGGGGGTACCCAGCCTACGAGCAGTACTTC. Translated: CASSLRGYPAYEQYF.

V is TRBV7-9 and J is TRBJ2-5, with 11 nucleotides matching TRBD2. Germline CDR1 and CDR2: SEHNR and FQNEAQ (reference sequence). V was pared by 5 bases and J by 2 bases, with 10 bases of the junction left unmatched. This CDR3 is 17 amino acids long. The CDR3 DNA reads as TGTGCCAGCAGCCGAATAGCGGGAGGGATGGGGCAAGAGACCCAGTACTTC. Translating gives CASSRIAGGMGQETQYF.

This clone was counted a single time. J is TRBJ1-2 and V is TRBV7-9; 11 positions agree with TRBD1. The CDR3 is 16 residues long. Trimming took 5 bases from V and 3 from J; bases not matched to a gene: 8. Germline values: CDR1 SEHNR, CDR2 FQNEAQ (reference sequence). The CDR3 loop is CASSAAGQGEDYGYTF. CDR3 DNA sequence: TGTGCCAGCAGCGCGGCGGGACAGGGGGAGGACTATGGCTACACCTTC.

This clone was detected a few times. The chain is built from TRBV4-1 and TRBJ1-2; 7 bases fit TRBD1. Trimming at V came to 4 bases and at J to 4 bases, leaving 18 bases not matched to a gene. Germline V gene lookup returns CDR1 MGHRA and CDR2 YSYEKL. The CDR3 extends over 18 amino acids. The DNA for the CDR3 is TGCGCCAGCAGCCCCAGCGGGCTACAGGGGAAGGGTGGCTATGGCTACACCTTC. Translating gives CASSPSGLQGKGGYGYTF.

The V call is TRBV9, the J call TRBJ1-1; 7 bases match TRBD1. CDR3 length: 15 residues. Germline CDR1 SGDLS, CDR2 YYNGEE. V lost 0 bases, J lost 6 bases, and 8 bases stayed unmatched. CDR3 sequence reads: CASSVEGQGVSEAFF. The CDR3 region has the DNA TGTGCCAGCAGCGTAGAGGGTCAGGGGGTCTCTGAAGCTTTCTTT.

This clone has a single count. The rearrangement links TRBV14 to TRBJ1-4; D possibly corresponds to TRBD1 (6 bases). Germline values: CDR1 SGHDN, CDR2 FVKESK. The CDR3 is made up of 15 amino acids. V was pared by 4 bases and J by 7 bases, with 16 bases between. The CDR3 protein is CASSRRTESSEKLFF. As DNA, the CDR3 is TGTGCCAGCAGCCGAAGGACAGAGTCAAGTGAAAAACTGTTTTTT.

The genes are TRBV5-6 and TRBJ2-5; the D is unclear. V gave up 0 bases and J gave up 4 bases, with 10 bases separating them. The CDR3 spans 14 residues. The germline V gene encodes CDR1 SGHDT and CDR2 YYEEEE. The CDR3 spells CASSLVAERETQYF. DNA of the CDR3: TGTGCCAGCAGCTTGGTAGCAGAGAGAGAGACCCAGTACTTC. Based on the CDR3 plus reference TRBV5-6 and TRBJ2-5, the full variable domain is DAGVTQSPTHLIKTRGQQVTLRCSPKSGHDTVSWYQQALGQGPQFIFQYYEEEERQRGNFPDRFSGHQFPNYSSELNVNALLLGDSALYLCASSLVAERETQYFGPGTRLLVL.

The rearrangement joins TRBV11-2 to TRBJ2-2; TRBD1 matches at 7 bases. Trimming at V came to 5 bases and at J to 4 bases, leaving 10 bases not matched to a gene. The CDR3 covers 16 residues. The V gene's germline CDR1 is SGHAT and CDR2 FQNNGV. DNA of the CDR3: TGTGCCAGCAGCCCCGAGGGGGCGGGCGGCACCGGGGAGCTGTTTTTT. It codes for CASSPEGAGGTGELFF.

The rearrangement uses TRBV7-9 and TRBJ2-1, with TRBD1 identical over 8 bases. V gave up 1 base and J gave up 8 bases; unmatched junction bases: 10. The germline CDR1 and CDR2 sequences are SEHNR and FQNEAQ (reference sequence). CDR3 size: 16 residues. The CDR3 bases are TGTGCCAGCAGCTTAGGTGGTGCAGGACAGGGCCATGAGCAGTTCTTC. Translating it yields CASSLGGAGQGHEQFF.